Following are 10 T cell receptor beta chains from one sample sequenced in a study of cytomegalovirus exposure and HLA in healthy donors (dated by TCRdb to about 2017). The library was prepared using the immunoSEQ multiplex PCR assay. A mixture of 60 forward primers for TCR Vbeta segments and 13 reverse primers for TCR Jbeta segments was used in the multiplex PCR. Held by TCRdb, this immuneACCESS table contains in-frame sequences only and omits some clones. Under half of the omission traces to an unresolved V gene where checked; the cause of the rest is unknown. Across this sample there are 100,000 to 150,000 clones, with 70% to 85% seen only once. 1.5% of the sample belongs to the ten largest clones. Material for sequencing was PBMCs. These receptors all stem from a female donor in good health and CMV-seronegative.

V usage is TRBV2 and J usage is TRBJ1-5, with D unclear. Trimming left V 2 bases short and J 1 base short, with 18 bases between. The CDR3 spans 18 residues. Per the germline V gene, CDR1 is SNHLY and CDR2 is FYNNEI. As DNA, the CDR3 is TGTGCCAGCAGTGAAACGATTGAAAACAGTCTGAGCAATCAGCCCCAGCATTTT. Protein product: CASSETIENSLSNQPQHF.

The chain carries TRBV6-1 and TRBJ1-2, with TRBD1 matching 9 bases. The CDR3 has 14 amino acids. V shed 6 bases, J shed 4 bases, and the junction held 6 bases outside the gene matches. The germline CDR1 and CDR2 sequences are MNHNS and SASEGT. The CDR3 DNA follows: TGTGCCAGCAGAGCTGGACAGGGGCCCTATGGCTACACCTTC. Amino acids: CASRAGQGPYGYTF.

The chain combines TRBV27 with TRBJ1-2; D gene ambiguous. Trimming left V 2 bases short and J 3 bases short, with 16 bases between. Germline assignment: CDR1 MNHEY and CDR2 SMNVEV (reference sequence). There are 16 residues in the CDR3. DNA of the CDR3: TGTGCCAGCAGTTTAACGATCGGCGCGAGGGACTATGGCTACACCTTC. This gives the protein CASSLTIGARDYGYTF.

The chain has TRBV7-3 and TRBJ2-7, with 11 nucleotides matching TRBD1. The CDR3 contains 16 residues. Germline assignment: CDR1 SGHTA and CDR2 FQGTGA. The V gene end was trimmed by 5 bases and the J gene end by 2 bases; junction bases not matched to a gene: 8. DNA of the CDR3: TGTGCCAGCAGCCTAAGGCCGGGACAGGGGGCCTACGAGCAGTACTTC. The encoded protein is CASSLRPGQGAYEQYF.

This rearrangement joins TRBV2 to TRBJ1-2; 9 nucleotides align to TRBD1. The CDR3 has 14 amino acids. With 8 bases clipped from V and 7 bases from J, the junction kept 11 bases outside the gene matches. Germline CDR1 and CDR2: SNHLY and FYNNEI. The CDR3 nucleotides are TGTGCCAGCGCTCGGACAGGGGAATCGCTTGGCTACACCTTC. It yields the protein CASARTGESLGYTF. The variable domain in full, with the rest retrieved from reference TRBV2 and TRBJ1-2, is EPEVTQTPSHQVTQMGQEVILRCVPISNHLYFYWYRQILGQKVEFLVSFYNNEISEKSEIFDDQFSVERPDGSNFTLKIRSTKLEDSAMYFCASARTGESLGYTFGSGTRLTVV.

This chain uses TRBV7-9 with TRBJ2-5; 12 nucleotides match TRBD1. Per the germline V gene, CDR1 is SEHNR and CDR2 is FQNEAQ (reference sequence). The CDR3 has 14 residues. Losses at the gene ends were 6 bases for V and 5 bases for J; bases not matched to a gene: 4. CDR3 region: CASSWDRGLETQYF. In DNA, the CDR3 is TGTGCCAGCAGTTGGGACAGGGGGCTGGAGACCCAGTACTTC.

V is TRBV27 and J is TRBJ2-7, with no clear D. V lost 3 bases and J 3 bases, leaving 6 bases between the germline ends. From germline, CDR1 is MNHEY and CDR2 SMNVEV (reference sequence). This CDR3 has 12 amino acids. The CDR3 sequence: CASSFRSYEQYF. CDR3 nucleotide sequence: TGTGCCAGCAGTTTCCGCAGCTACGAGCAGTACTTC.

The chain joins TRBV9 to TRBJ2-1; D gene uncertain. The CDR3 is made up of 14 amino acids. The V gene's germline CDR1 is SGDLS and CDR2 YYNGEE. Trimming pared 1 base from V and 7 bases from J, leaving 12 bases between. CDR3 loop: CASSVFTTGNEQFF. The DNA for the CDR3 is TGTGCCAGCAGCGTATTTACCACTGGTAATGAGCAGTTCTTC.

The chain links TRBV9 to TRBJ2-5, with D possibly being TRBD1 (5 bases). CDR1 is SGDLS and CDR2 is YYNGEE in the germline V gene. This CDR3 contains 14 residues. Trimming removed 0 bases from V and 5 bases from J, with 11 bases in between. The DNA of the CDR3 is TGTGCCAGCAGCGTAGGCAGGGTTGGGGAGACCCAGTACTTC. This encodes CASSVGRVGETQYF.

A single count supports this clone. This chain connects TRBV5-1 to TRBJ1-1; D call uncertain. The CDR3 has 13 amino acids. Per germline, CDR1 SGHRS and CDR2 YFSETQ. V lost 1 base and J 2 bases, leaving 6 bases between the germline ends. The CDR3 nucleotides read TGCGCCAGCAGCTTGTTGCTAAACACTGAAGCTTTCTTT. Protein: CASSLLLNTEAFF. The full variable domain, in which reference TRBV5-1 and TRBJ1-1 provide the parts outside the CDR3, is KAGVTQTPRYLIKTRGQQVTLSCSPISGHRSVSWYQQTPGQGLQFLFEYFSETQRNKGNFPGRFSGRQFSNSRSEMNVSTLELGDSALYLCASSLLLNTEAFFGQGTRLTVV.